Many counts were recorded for the clone carrying this T cell receptor (beta chain). Its antigen remains unknown. Time point: newly diagnosed GD, antithyroid drugs for less than 3 months. Construction of the TCR library relied on RNA isolated from PBMCs. This record belongs to a study of regulatory T cells in long-lasting Graves disease. Across the study: Those Graves' patients who were newly diagnosed had been on antithyroid drugs under 3 months.

Researchers made TCR beta libraries by using iRepertoire HTBI primers and running Arm-PCR on CDR3 regions. The authors' processing: The samples yielded some 62 TRBV and around 13 TRBJ segments. One entry per CDR3 protein, called by TCRdb with MiXCR from the multiplex PCR reads. For this entry, the V and J calls and clone size follow TCRdb and not the study's own pipeline. The sample contains over 300,000 distinct CDR3 sequences, about 14% of which appear only once. V shed 3 bases and J 3 bases; nucleotides not matched to a gene: 8. The CDR3 length is 17 residues. General study points: TCR diversity in persistent Graves' patients was below that of newly diagnosed ones.

The sequence was obtained from a female donor with Graves disease. This sample comprised peripheral blood mononuclear cells (PBMCs), obtained at new diagnosis, from a patient treated with antithyroid drugs. This chain links TRBV12-3 or TRBV12-4 with TRBJ2-1, with TRBD2 matching over 10 bases. CDR3 bases: TGTGCCAGCAGTTTCCAACTAGCGGGGACTTTCTACAATGAGCAGTTCTTC. The encoded protein is CASSFQLAGTFYNEQFF.